A selection of T cell receptor beta chains follows, all from one sample in a study of a mutant IDH1 vaccine in newly diagnosed glioma. For these TCRs, the target antigens are not known. The table came from immunoSEQ multiplex PCR; TCRdb's copy has only in-frame clones and leaves some out. Here the sample spans roughly 62,000 clones, approximately 91% being singletons. The sequenced sample was PBMCs, obtained from a glioma patient whose treatment included an IDH1 peptide vaccine. These receptor sequences come from a man in his forties with glioma. Both conserved end residues are part of each CDR3. Each record gives: J gene, V gene, clone size, D gene, CDR3 DNA, CDR3 protein. The D gene is left open where the match is weak. Some rows mark clone size as missing; the rest say once, few, many or name a class of expanded clone.

J gene: TRBJ2-5; V gene: TRBV5-6; clone size: -; D gene: TRBD1; CDR3 DNA: TGTGCCAGCAGCCCTAGACCGACAGGGGGGCAAGAGACCCAGTACTTC; CDR3 protein: CASSPRPTGGQETQYF
J gene: TRBJ2-3; V gene: TRBV7-9; clone size: -; D gene: -; CDR3 DNA: TGTGCCAGCAGCAGAGACCACGTTACGCAGTATTTT; CDR3 protein: CASSRDHVTQYF
J gene: TRBJ2-1; V gene: TRBV28; clone size: -; D gene: -; CDR3 DNA: TGTGCCAGCAGATCAACCCAGGGGAATGAGCAGTTCTTC; CDR3 protein: CASRSTQGNEQFF
J gene: TRBJ2-7; V gene: TRBV18; clone size: once; D gene: TRBD2; CDR3 DNA: TGTGCCAGCTCACCGGGAGGGCCTTTCGACGAGCAGTACTTC; CDR3 protein: CASSPGGPFDEQYF
J gene: TRBJ2-3; V gene: TRBV5-1; clone size: -; D gene: -; CDR3 DNA: TGCGCCAGCAGCTTGGTTCTTAGCGGTAGTACAGATACGCAGTATTTT; CDR3 protein: CASSLVLSGSTDTQYF
J gene: TRBJ2-3; V gene: TRBV9; clone size: -; D gene: -; CDR3 DNA: TGTGCCAGCAGCGTAGGGACTTCCCCCCTAGATACGCAGTATTTT; CDR3 protein: CASSVGTSPLDTQYF
J gene: TRBJ2-2; V gene: TRBV18; clone size: -; D gene: TRBD2; CDR3 DNA: TGTGCCAGCTCACCTAGCGGGGCTCCGGCCGGGGAGCTGTTTTTT; CDR3 protein: CASSPSGAPAGELFF
J gene: TRBJ1-4; V gene: TRBV7-2; clone size: -; D gene: TRBD1; CDR3 DNA: TGTGCCAGCAGCTTATTCGGGACAGCAACTAATGAAAAACTGTTTTTT; CDR3 protein: CASSLFGTATNEKLFF
J gene: TRBJ1-2; V gene: TRBV7-3; clone size: -; D gene: TRBD1; CDR3 DNA: TGTGCCAGCAGCTTAACGGGGACAGGGACCTATGGCTACACCTTC; CDR3 protein: CASSLTGTGTYGYTF
J gene: TRBJ1-2; V gene: TRBV29-1; clone size: -; D gene: -; CDR3 DNA: TGCAGCGGCCTACAGGGAGGCTATGGCTACACCTTC; CDR3 protein: CSGLQGGYGYTF
J gene: TRBJ2-7; V gene: TRBV5-6; clone size: -; D gene: -; CDR3 DNA: TGTGCCAGCAGCCCCCCGCTGCTAGAGTGGGATGCTTTC; CDR3 protein: CASSPPLLEWDAF
J gene: TRBJ2-3; V gene: TRBV5-1; clone size: -; D gene: TRBD1; CDR3 DNA: TGCGCCAGCAGCTTGGGGGACAGGGAGTTCACAGATACGCAGTATTTT; CDR3 protein: CASSLGDREFTDTQYF
J gene: TRBJ1-1; V gene: TRBV7-9; clone size: -; D gene: -; CDR3 DNA: TGTGCCAGCAGCCCCACTTACGGAGGGGCTAAGGACACTGAAGCTTTCTTT; CDR3 protein: CASSPTYGGAKDTEAFF
J gene: TRBJ1-3; V gene: TRBV14; clone size: -; D gene: -; CDR3 DNA: TGTGCCAGCAGCCAAGAACATACCTCTGGAAACACCATATATTTT; CDR3 protein: CASSQEHTSGNTIYF
J gene: TRBJ2-3; V gene: TRBV7-2; clone size: -; D gene: -; CDR3 DNA: TGTGCCAGCAGCTTAGCGTGGTCAGATACGCAGTATTTT; CDR3 protein: CASSLAWSDTQYF
J gene: TRBJ2-7; V gene: TRBV11-3; clone size: -; D gene: -; CDR3 DNA: TGTGCCAGCAGCTTAGGTCCTAGCTCTGACGAGCAGTACTTC; CDR3 protein: CASSLGPSSDEQYF
J gene: TRBJ2-7; V gene: TRBV28; clone size: -; D gene: -; CDR3 DNA: TGTGCCAGCAGATTAGACACCGGGGAGCAGTACTTC; CDR3 protein: CASRLDTGEQYF
J gene: TRBJ2-7; V gene: TRBV5-6; clone size: -; D gene: -; CDR3 DNA: TGTGCCAGCAGCTACGCCGGGACCCTTGCCCCGGATTCCTACGAGCAGTACTTC; CDR3 protein: CASSYAGTLAPDSYEQYF
J gene: TRBJ2-3; V gene: TRBV18; clone size: once; D gene: -; CDR3 DNA: TGTGCCAGCTCCCGAACGAGGGGAACCACAGATACGCAGTATTTT; CDR3 protein: CASSRTRGTTDTQYF
J gene: TRBJ2-1; V gene: TRBV7-9; clone size: -; D gene: TRBD2; CDR3 DNA: TGTGCCAGCAGCCCAACCGGGCAGATCCTAGCGGGAGTTGCTGAGCAGTTCTTC; CDR3 protein: CASSPTGQILAGVAEQFF
J gene: TRBJ2-2; V gene: TRBV11-3; clone size: -; D gene: -; CDR3 DNA: TGTGCCAGCAGCTTAGAGGTCCACGGGGAGCTGTTTTTT; CDR3 protein: CASSLEVHGELFF
J gene: TRBJ2-7; V gene: TRBV7-9; clone size: -; D gene: -; CDR3 DNA: TGTGCCAGCAGCTTAAGAGGGTGGGAATACGAGCAGTACTTC; CDR3 protein: CASSLRGWEYEQYF
J gene: TRBJ2-3; V gene: TRBV18; clone size: -; D gene: TRBD1; CDR3 DNA: TGTGCCAGCTCACCGCAGGGGGCAAGCACAGATACGCAGTATTTT; CDR3 protein: CASSPQGASTDTQYF
J gene: TRBJ1-1; V gene: TRBV5-1; clone size: -; D gene: -; CDR3 DNA: TGCGCCAGCAGCTTTGGGAACACTGAAGCTTTCTTT; CDR3 protein: CASSFGNTEAFF
J gene: TRBJ2-6; V gene: TRBV4-2; clone size: once; D gene: -; CDR3 DNA: TGTGCCAGCAGCCAAGGACAGGCCTCTGGGGCCAACGTCCTGACTTTC; CDR3 protein: CASSQGQASGANVLTF
J gene: TRBJ1-5; V gene: TRBV2; clone size: -; D gene: -; CDR3 DNA: TGTGCCAGCAGTGAGGTTTTAGGGAACAATCAGCCCCAGCATTTT; CDR3 protein: CASSEVLGNNQPQHF
J gene: TRBJ1-2; V gene: TRBV2; clone size: -; D gene: -; CDR3 DNA: TGTGCCAGCAGTCGTAATACGGCCGTGGTGGGCTACACCTTC; CDR3 protein: CASSRNTAVVGYTF
J gene: TRBJ1-1; V gene: TRBV5-1; clone size: -; D gene: -; CDR3 DNA: TGCGCCAGCAGCTTGAGTCCCAGAAACTCGGGCAAGACTGAAGCTTTCTTT; CDR3 protein: CASSLSPRNSGKTEAFF
J gene: TRBJ2-1; V gene: TRBV4-3; clone size: -; D gene: TRBD2; CDR3 DNA: TGCGCCAGCAGCCAAGATATATCGGGGGGTCTGGAGCAGTTCTTC; CDR3 protein: CASSQDISGGLEQFF
J gene: TRBJ1-2; V gene: TRBV5-6; clone size: -; D gene: TRBD1; CDR3 DNA: TGTGCCAGCAGTCTCCTAGGACAGGGGAACGACTATGGCTACACCTTC; CDR3 protein: CASSLLGQGNDYGYTF
J gene: TRBJ1-3; V gene: TRBV15; clone size: -; D gene: -; CDR3 DNA: TGTGCCACCAGCAGAGATGAGTCTGGAAACACCATATATTTT; CDR3 protein: CATSRDESGNTIYF
J gene: TRBJ1-2; V gene: TRBV7-2; clone size: -; D gene: TRBD1; CDR3 DNA: TGTGCCAGCAGCTTAACGGGCGAACAGGGGAGCTATGGCTACACCTTC; CDR3 protein: CASSLTGEQGSYGYTF
J gene: TRBJ2-6; V gene: TRBV25-1; clone size: -; D gene: TRBD2; CDR3 DNA: TGTGCCAGCAGCCTACGGGGGGGCTCTGGGGCCAACGTCCTGACTTTC; CDR3 protein: CASSLRGGSGANVLTF
J gene: TRBJ2-7; V gene: TRBV15; clone size: -; D gene: TRBD2; CDR3 DNA: TGTGCCACCAGCATAGAACGGACTAGACGGGCCGAGCAGTACTTC; CDR3 protein: CATSIERTRRAEQYF
J gene: TRBJ2-3; V gene: TRBV4-2; clone size: -; D gene: -; CDR3 DNA: TGTGTCAGCAGCCAACAACAGATAGGTCCAGATACGCAGTATTTT; CDR3 protein: CVSSQQQIGPDTQYF
J gene: TRBJ1-2; V gene: TRBV14; clone size: -; D gene: TRBD1; CDR3 DNA: TGTGCCAGCAGCCTAATCGACAGGGACGGTCGTGGCTACACCTTC; CDR3 protein: CASSLIDRDGRGYTF
J gene: TRBJ2-7; V gene: TRBV10-3; clone size: once; D gene: TRBD1; CDR3 DNA: TGTGCCATACAACCAGACAGGGGGCTCGGTTACGAGCAGTACTTC; CDR3 protein: CAIQPDRGLGYEQYF
J gene: TRBJ2-7; V gene: TRBV7-9; clone size: -; D gene: -; CDR3 DNA: TGTGCCAGCAGCTTAGCGGGCGGTTCCTACGAGCAGTACTTC; CDR3 protein: CASSLAGGSYEQYF
J gene: TRBJ2-7; V gene: TRBV10-1; clone size: -; D gene: -; CDR3 DNA: TGCGCCAGCAGGCCCTACTACGAGCAGTACTTC; CDR3 protein: CASRPYYEQYF
J gene: TRBJ1-1; V gene: TRBV29-1; clone size: -; D gene: TRBD1; CDR3 DNA: TGCAGCGTCCCGAGACAGGGGCGTTTTTCGAACACTGAAGCTTTCTTT; CDR3 protein: CSVPRQGRFSNTEAFF
J gene: TRBJ2-4; V gene: TRBV11-1; clone size: -; D gene: -; CDR3 DNA: TGTGCCAGCAGCCCTAGGTCAGGGGCCAAAAACATTCAGTACTTC; CDR3 protein: CASSPRSGAKNIQYF
J gene: TRBJ1-2; V gene: TRBV28; clone size: -; D gene: TRBD1; CDR3 DNA: TGTGCCAGCAGAACACTTGGGACAGGGGGCCATGGCTACACCTTC; CDR3 protein: CASRTLGTGGHGYTF